The clone carrying this T cell receptor (beta chain) was observed a few times. These data are taken from a study of OX40 agonist ivuxolimab in advanced cancers. Overall study context: Ivuxolimab, an antibody that agonizes OX40 (CD134), was administered to the patients.

CDR1 SGHDN and CDR2 FVKESK come from the germline V gene. This CDR3 spans 17 amino acids. V shed 1 base, J shed 5 bases, and the junction held 9 bases outside the gene matches. Produced via immunoSEQ multiplex PCR; TCRdb's table is partial and in-frame only. The sample shows approximately 25,000 clones, approximately 91% of them seen only once. Sequenced here: CD4+ or CD8+ T cells sorted from blood, sampled in a trial of the OX40 agonist ivuxolimab. This TCR came from an adult with an advanced solid tumor such as melanoma, head and neck, liver or kidney cancer. The chain employs TRBV14 and TRBJ2-3, with 10 bases aligning to TRBD2. The CDR3 loop is CASSQGGTSVIGDTQYF. The CDR3 nucleotides are TGTGCCAGCAGCCAAGGAGGGACTAGCGTTATAGGAGATACGCAGTATTTT.